A selection of T cell receptor beta chains follows, all from one sample in a study of T cell repertoires in ileal Crohn's disease. Generated by immunoSEQ multiplex PCR, the TCRdb table keeps only in-frame clones and is missing some. This sample has more than 9,500 clones, with about 80% found just once. The sequencing input was ileal tissue. The receptor source for this set is an adult with Crohn's disease. The CDR3 runs from the conserved cysteine through the conserved F or W. A D gene is named only where the DNA matches it firmly. Clone size is shown for a subset of rows, as once, few, many or a class of expanded clone.

j_call clone_size v_call d_call cdr3_nt cdr3_aa
TRBJ2-1 NA TRBV5-1 TRBD2 TGCGCCAGCAGCATTGGGACTAGCGGGAGCAGTGGGCAGTTCTTC CASSIGTSGSSGQFF
TRBJ1-2 NA TRBV20-1 TRBD1 TGCAGTCCCTGGACAGGGAATGGCTACACCTTC CSPWTGNGYTF
TRBJ2-5 NA TRBV5-6 TRBD2 TGTGCCAGCAGCTCAGCGGGAGGGGAACGGGAGACCCAGTACTTC CASSSAGGERETQYF
TRBJ2-3 NA TRBV4-2 TRBD1 TGTGCCAGCAGCCAAGATTATCGACAGGGGAGCACAGATACGCAGTATTTT CASSQDYRQGSTDTQYF
TRBJ1-2 NA TRBV30 TRBD1 TGTGCCTGGAGCCCAGGGGGACAGGGGGCTAACTATGGCTACACCTTC CAWSPGGQGANYGYTF
TRBJ1-1 NA TRBV6-1 NA TGTGCCAGCAGTGAGGGACTGCGTGAAGCTTTCTTT CASSEGLREAFF
TRBJ2-3 NA TRBV28 NA TGTGCCAGCAGTTTGGCAGAGGAGGCCGTAGATACGCAGTATTTT CASSLAEEAVDTQYF
TRBJ2-7 NA TRBV6-5 TRBD1 TGTGCCAGCAGTTTCTCAACCGGGACAGGGGCCTACGAGCAGTACTTC CASSFSTGTGAYEQYF
TRBJ1-2 NA TRBV28 NA TGTGCCAGCAGTTTAGACTCCCACGATGGCTACACCTTC CASSLDSHDGYTF
TRBJ2-1 NA TRBV6-6 NA TGTGCCAGCAGTTTGGGAGCGAGACCCTACAATGAGCAGTTCTTC CASSLGARPYNEQFF
TRBJ1-2 NA TRBV4-1 NA TGCGCCAGCAGCCAAGATTGGACAGCTATCTATGGCTACACCTTC CASSQDWTAIYGYTF
TRBJ2-2 few TRBV30 TRBD1 TGTGCCTGGAATAGGGGACAGGGTGTCACCGGGGAGCTGTTTTTT CAWNRGQGVTGELFF
TRBJ1-2 NA TRBV19 NA TGTGCCAGTAGTCCCACAGGGTCCTATGGCTACACCTTC CASSPTGSYGYTF
TRBJ1-2 NA TRBV6-5 NA TGTGCCAGCAGTTACACCGAAGGGGGAAACTATGGCTACACCTTC CASSYTEGGNYGYTF
TRBJ1-5 NA TRBV11-2 TRBD1 TGTGCCAGCAGCCAGGGGGTGTTAAGCAATCAGCCCCAGCATTTT CASSQGVLSNQPQHF
TRBJ2-1 NA TRBV19 TRBD2 TGTGCCAGTAGTACCCGACTAGCGGGATACAATGAGCAGTTCTTC CASSTRLAGYNEQFF
TRBJ1-4 NA TRBV6-1 NA TGTGCCAGCAGGGAACCCGGGGGGCGTGAAAAACTGTTTTTT CASREPGGREKLFF
TRBJ2-1 NA TRBV4-1 TRBD2 TGCGCCAGCAGCCAACTAGCGGGGGAATACAATGAGCAGTTCTTC CASSQLAGEYNEQFF
TRBJ2-7 few TRBV19 TRBD2 TGTGCCAGTAGTAATACTCAGGGAGGGGAGCAGTACTTC CASSNTQGGEQYF
TRBJ1-6 NA TRBV18 TRBD1 TGTGCCAGCTCACGGGGACAGGGGCGATCACCCCTCCACTTT CASSRGQGRSPLHF